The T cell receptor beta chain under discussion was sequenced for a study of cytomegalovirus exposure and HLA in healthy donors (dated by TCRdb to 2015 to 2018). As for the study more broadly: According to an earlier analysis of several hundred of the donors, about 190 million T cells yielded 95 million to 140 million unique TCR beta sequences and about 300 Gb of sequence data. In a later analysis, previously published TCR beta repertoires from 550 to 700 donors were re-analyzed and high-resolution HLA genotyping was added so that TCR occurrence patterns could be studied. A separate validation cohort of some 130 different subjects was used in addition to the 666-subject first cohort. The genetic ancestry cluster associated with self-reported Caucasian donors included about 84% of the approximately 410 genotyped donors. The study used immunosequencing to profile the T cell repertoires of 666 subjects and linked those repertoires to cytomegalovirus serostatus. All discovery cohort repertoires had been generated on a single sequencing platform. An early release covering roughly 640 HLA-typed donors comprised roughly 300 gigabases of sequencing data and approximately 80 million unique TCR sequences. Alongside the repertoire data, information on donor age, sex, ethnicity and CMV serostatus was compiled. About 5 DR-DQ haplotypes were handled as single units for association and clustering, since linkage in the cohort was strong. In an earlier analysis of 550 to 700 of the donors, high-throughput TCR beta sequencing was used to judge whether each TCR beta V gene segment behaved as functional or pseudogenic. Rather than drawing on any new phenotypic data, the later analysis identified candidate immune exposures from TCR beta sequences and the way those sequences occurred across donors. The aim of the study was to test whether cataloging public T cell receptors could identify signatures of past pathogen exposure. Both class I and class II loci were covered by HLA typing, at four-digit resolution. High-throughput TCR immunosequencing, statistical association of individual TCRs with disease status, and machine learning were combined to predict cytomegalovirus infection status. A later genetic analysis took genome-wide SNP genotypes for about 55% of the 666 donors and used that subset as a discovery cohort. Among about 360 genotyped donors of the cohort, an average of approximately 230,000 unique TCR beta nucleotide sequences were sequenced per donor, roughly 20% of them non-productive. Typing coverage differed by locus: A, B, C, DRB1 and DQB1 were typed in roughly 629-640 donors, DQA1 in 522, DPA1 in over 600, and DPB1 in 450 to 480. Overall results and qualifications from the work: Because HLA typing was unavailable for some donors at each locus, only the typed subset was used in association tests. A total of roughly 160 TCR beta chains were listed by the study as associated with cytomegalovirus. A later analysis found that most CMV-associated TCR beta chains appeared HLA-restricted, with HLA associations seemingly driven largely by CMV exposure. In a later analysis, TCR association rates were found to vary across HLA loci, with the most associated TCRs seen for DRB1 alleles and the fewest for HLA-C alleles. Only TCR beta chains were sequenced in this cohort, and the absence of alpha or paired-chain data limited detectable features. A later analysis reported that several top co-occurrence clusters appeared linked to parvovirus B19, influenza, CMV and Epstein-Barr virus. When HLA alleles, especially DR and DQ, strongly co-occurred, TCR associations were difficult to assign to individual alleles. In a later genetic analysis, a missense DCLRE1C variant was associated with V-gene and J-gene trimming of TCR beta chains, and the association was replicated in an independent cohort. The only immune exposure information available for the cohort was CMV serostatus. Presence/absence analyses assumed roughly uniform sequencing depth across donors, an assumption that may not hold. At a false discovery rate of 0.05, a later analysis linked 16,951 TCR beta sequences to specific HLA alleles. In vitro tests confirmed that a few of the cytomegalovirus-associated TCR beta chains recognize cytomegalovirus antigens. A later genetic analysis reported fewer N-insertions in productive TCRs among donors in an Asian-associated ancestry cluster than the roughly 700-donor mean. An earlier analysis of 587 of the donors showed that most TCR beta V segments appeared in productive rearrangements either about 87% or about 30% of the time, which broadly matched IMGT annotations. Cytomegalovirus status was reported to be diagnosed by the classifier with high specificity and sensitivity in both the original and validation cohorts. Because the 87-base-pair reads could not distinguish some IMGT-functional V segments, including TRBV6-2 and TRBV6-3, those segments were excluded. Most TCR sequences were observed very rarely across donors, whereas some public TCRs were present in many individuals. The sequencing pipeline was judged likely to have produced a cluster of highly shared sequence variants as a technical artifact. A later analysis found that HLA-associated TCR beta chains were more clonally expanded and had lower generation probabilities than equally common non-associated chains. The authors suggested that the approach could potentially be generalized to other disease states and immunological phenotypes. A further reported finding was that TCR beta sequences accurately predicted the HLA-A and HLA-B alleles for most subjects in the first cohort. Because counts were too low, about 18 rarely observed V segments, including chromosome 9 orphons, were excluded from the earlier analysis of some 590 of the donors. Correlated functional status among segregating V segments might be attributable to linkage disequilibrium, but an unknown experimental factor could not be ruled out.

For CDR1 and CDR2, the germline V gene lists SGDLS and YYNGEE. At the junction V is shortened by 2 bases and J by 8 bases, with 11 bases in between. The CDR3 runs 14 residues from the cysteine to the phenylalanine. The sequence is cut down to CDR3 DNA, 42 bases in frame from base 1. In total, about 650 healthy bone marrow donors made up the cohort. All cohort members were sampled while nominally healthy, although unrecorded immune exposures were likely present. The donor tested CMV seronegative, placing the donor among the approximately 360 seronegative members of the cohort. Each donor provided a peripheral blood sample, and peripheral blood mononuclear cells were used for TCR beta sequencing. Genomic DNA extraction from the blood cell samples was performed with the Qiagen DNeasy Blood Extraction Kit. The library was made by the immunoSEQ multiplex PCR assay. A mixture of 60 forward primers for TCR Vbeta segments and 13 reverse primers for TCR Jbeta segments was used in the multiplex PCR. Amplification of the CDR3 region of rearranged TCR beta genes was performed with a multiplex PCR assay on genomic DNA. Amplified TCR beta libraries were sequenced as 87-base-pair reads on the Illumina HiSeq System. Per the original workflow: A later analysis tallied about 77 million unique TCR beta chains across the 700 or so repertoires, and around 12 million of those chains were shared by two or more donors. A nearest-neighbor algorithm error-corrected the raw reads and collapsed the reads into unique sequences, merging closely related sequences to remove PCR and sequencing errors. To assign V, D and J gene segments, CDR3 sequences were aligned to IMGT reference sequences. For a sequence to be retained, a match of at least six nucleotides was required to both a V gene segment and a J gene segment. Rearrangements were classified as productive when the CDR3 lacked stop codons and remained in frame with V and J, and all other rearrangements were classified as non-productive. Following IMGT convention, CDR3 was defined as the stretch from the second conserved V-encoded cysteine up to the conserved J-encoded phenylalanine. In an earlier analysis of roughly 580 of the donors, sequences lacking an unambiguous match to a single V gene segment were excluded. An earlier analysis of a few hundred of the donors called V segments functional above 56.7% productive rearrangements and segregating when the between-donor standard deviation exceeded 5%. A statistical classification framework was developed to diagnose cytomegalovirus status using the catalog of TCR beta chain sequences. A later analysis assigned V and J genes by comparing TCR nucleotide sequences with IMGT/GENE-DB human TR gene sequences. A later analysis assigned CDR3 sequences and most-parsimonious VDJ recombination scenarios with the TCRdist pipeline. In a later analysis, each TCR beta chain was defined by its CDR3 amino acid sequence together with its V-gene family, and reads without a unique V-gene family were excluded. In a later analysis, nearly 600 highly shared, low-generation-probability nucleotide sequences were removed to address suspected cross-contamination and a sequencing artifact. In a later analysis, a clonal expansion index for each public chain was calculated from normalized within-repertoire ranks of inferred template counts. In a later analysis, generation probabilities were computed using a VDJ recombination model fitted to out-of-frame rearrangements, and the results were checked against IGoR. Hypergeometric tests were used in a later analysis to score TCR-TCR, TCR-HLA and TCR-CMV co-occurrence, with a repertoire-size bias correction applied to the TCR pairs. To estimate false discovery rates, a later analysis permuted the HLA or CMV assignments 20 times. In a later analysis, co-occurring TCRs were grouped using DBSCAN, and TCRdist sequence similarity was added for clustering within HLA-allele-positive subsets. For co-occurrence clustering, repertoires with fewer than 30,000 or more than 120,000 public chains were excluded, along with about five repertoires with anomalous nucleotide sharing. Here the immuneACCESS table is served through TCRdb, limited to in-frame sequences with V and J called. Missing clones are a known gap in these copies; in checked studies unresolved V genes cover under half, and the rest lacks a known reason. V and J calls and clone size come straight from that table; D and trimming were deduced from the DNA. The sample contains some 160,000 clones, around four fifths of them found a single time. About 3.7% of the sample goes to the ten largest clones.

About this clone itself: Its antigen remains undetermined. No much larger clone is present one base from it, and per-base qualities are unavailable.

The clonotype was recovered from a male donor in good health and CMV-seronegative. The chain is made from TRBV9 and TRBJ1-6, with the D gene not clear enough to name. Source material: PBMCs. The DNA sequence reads TGTGCCAGCAGCGTTTTGGCTGAGGATTCACCCCTCCACTTT. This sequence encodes CASSVLAEDSPLHF.